This T cell receptor beta chain was found in a study of cytomegalovirus exposure and HLA in healthy donors. Worth noting for this clone: Its antigen is still unknown.

Study results and caveats: CMV antigen specificity was confirmed in vitro for a few CMV-associated chains. Cytomegalovirus status, reportedly, was diagnosed with high specificity and sensitivity by the classifier. Follow-up analysis found HLA locus-dependent TCR association rates, highest for DRB1 and lowest for HLA-C. A later analysis reportedly found fewer N-insertions in an Asian-associated ancestry cluster than the approximately 700-donor mean.

The PCR contained 60 Vbeta and 13 Jbeta primers. The method was immunoSEQ multiplex PCR; TCRdb's version includes in-frame clones alone and lacks a portion of them. Its clone listing holds more than 200,000 clones. Germline V gene data show CDR1 as SGDLS and CDR2 as YYNGEE. This CDR3 is 14 amino acids long. V was trimmed by 0 bases and J by 0 bases, leaving 5 bases between them. This chain joins TRBV9 and TRBJ2-3, with D uncertain. The sequencing sample was made of PBMCs. The receptor was derived from a woman aged 30 to 39 in good health and CMV-seropositive. In nucleotides, the CDR3 is TGTGCCAGCAGCGTAGCGGGTAGCACAGATACGCAGTATTTT. Translation gives CASSVAGSTDTQYF.